This T cell receptor beta chain was captured in a study of OX40 agonist ivuxolimab in advanced cancers. Study-level information: Dose-escalation patients had hepatocellular carcinoma, melanoma, renal cell or head and neck cancer.

Only in-frame clones appear in the TCRdb table, and some are missing; sequencing was by immunoSEQ multiplex PCR. Among around 140,000 clones listed, approximately 94% were seen once. The germline gives CDR1 SGHNT, CDR2 YYREEE (reference sequence). The CDR3 has 18 residues. V lost 0 bases to trimming and J lost 2 bases; unmatched junction nucleotides: 11. J is TRBJ1-3 and V is TRBV5-4, with 7 bases matching TRBD1. This sample comprised CD4+ or CD8+ T cells sorted from blood, obtained in a trial of the OX40 agonist ivuxolimab. The clonotype was recovered from an adult with an advanced solid tumor such as melanoma, head and neck, liver or kidney cancer. CDR3 sequence reads: CASSLGSSGTDTGNTIYF. The CDR3 DNA sequence: TGTGCCAGCAGCTTGGGGTCTTCCGGGACAGATACTGGAAACACCATATATTTT.